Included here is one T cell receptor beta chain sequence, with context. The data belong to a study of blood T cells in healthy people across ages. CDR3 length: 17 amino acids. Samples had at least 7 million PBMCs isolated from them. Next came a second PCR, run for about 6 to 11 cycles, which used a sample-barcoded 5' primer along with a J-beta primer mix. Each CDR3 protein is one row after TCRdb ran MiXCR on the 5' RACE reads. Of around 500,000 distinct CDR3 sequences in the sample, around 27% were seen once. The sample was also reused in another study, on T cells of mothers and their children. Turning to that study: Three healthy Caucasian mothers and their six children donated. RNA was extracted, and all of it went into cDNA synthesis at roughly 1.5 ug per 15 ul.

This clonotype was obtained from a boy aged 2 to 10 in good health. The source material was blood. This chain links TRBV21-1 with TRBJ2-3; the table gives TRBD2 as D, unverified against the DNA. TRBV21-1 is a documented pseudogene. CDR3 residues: CASRRTSGGASTDTQYF. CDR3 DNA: TGTGCCAGCAGACGGACTAGCGGGGGGGCTAGCACAGATACGCAGTATTTT.